This TCR beta chain emerged from a study of T cell responses to AZD1222 COVID-19 vaccine. Across the study: Some second doses came at about 4 weeks and others at about 12 weeks; these were pooled. Notes on the study in general: Baseline seropositives among AZD1222 recipients totaled only five or six. Two AZD1222 doses significantly raised spike-specific TCR breadth and depth over controls.

Assay used: immunoSEQ multiplex PCR; TCRdb lists only in-frame clones, some missing. The sample consists of 130,000 to 150,000 clones, 90% of them appearing once. The germline gives CDR1 ENHRY, CDR2 SYGVKD. The CDR3 has 14 amino acids. V was clipped by 1 base and J by 1 base, with 7 bases between them. This clone was detected only a few times. Its antigen is unknown. This TCR was recovered from an adult in good health. The chain recombines TRBV10-3 with TRBJ1-1; D is undetermined. This specimen was peripheral blood, taken on day 0 of AZD1222 vaccination. The CDR3 DNA reads TGTGCCATCAGTGAGTATGGCGGGAACACTGAAGCTTTCTTT. Amino acid sequence: CAISEYGGNTEAFF.